This TCR beta chain was identified during a study of radiation and T cells in renal cell carcinoma. Sample time point: blood 4 weeks post-SBRT, at nephrectomy. The treatment: 15 Gy SBRT to primary tumor, nephrectomy 4 weeks later. Clear cell pathology was present in this patient's renal cell carcinoma. The CDR3 sequence is 14 residues long. Trimming pared 5 bases from V and 2 bases from J, leaving 10 bases between. Per germline, CDR1 SGHAT and CDR2 FQDESV (reference sequence). Measured with immunoSEQ multiplex PCR; TCRdb has only the in-frame clones, and not every one. The top ten hold under 20% of the sample, which has about 140,000 clones, 75% to 90% seen once.

The sequencing here drew on blood, taken from a patient whose treatment included radiotherapy and nephrectomy. This clonotype was obtained from a woman between 50 and 59 years old with renal cell carcinoma. This chain links TRBV11-1 with TRBJ2-4; D remains ambiguous. Here the CDR3 reads CASSPEITKNIQYF. The CDR3 DNA reads TGTGCCAGCAGCCCCGAAATTACCAAAAACATTCAGTACTTC.